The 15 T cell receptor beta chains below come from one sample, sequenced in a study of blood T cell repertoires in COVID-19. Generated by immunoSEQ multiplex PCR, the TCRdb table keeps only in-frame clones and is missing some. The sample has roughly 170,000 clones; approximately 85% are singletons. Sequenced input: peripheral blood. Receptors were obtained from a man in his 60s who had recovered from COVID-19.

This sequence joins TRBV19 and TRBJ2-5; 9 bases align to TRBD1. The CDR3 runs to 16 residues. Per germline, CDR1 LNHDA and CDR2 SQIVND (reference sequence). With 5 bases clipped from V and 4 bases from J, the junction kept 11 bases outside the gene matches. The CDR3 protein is CASSPGSGQGRETQYF. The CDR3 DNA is TGTGCCAGTAGTCCGGGGTCGGGACAGGGACGAGAGACCCAGTACTTC.

CDR3 sequence (DNA): TGTGCCAGCAGCCGGGACAGGGGGACAGATACGCAGTATTTT. Translation gives CASSRDRGTDTQYF. This chain connects TRBV14 to TRBJ2-3, with 11 nucleotides matching TRBD1. Looked up from germline, CDR1 is SGHDN and CDR2 is FVKESK. V lost 4 bases to trimming and J lost 3 bases; unmatched junction nucleotides: 0. This CDR3 comprises 14 residues.

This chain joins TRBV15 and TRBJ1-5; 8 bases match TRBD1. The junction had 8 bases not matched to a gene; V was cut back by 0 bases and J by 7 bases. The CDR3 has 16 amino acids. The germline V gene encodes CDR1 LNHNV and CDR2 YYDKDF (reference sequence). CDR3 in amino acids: CATSRDGTGLAQPQHF. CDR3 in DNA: TGTGCCACCAGCAGAGATGGGACAGGCTTAGCACAGCCCCAGCATTTT. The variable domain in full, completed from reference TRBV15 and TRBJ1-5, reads DAMVIQNPRYQVTQFGKPVTLSCSQTLNHNVMYWYQQKSSQAPKLLFHYYDKDFNNEADTPDNFQSRRPNTSFCFLDIRSPGLGDTAMYLCATSRDGTGLAQPQHFGDGTRLSIL.

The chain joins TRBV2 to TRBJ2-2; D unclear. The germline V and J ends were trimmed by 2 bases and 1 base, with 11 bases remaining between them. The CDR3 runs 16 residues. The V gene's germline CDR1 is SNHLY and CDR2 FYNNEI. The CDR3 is CASSEYWQLNTGELFF. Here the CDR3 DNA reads TGTGCCAGCAGTGAATATTGGCAGTTGAACACCGGGGAGCTGTTTTTT.

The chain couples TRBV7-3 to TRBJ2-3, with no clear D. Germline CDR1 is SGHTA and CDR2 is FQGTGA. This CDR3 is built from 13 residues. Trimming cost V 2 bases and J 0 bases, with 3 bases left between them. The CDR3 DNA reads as TGTGCCAGCAGCTTATCTAGCACAGATACGCAGTATTTT. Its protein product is CASSLSSTDTQYF.

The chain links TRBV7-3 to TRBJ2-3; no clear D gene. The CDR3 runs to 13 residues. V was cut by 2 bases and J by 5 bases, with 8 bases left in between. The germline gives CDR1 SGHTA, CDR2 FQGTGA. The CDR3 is CASSLFLRDTQYF. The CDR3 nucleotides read TGTGCCAGCAGCTTATTTCTACGAGATACGCAGTATTTT.

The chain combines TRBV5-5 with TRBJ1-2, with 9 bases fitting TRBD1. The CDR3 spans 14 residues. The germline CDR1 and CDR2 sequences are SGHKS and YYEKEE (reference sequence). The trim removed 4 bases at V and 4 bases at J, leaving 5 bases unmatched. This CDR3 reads CASSRDRDAYGYTF. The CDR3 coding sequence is TGTGCCAGCAGCCGGGACAGGGACGCCTATGGCTACACCTTC.

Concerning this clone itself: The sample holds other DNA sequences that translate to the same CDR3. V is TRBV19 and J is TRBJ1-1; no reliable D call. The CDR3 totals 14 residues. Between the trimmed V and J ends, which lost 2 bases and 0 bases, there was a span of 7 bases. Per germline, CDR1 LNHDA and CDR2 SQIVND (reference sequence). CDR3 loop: CASSIRGLNTEAFF. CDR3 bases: TGTGCCAGTAGTATACGGGGATTGAACACTGAAGCTTTCTTT.

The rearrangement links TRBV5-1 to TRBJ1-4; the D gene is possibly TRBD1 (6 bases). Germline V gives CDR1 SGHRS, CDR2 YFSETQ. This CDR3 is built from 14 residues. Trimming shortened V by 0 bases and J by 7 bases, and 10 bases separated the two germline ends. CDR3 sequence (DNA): TGCGCCAGCAGCTTGGGACAGGAAGGTGAAAAACTGTTTTTT. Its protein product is CASSLGQEGEKLFF.

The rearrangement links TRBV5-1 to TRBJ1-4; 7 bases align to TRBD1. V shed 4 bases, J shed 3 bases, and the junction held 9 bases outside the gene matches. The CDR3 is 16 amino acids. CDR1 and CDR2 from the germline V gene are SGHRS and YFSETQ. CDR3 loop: CASSQLQGPANEKLFF. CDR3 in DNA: TGCGCCAGCAGCCAGCTACAGGGGCCGGCTAATGAAAAACTGTTTTTT.

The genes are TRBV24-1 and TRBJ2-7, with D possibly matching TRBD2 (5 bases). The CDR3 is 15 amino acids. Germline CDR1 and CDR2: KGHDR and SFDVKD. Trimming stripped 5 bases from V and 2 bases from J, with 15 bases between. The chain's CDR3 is CATSASGVGAYEQYF. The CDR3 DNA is TGTGCCACCAGTGCGAGCGGAGTCGGAGCCTACGAGCAGTACTTC.

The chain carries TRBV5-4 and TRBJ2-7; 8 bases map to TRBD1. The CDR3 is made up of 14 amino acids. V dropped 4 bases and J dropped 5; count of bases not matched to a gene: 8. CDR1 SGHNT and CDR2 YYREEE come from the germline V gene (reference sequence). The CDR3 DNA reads TGTGCCAGCAGCGATACAGGGGGTCTCGACGAGCAGTACTTC. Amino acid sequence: CASSDTGGLDEQYF.

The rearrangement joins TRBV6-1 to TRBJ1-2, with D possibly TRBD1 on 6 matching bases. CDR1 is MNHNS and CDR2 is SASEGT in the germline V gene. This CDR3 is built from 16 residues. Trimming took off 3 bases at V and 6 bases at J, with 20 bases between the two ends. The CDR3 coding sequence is TGTGCCAGCAGTGATGATCCTAGGTGGACAGTCAATGGCTACACCTTC. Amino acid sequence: CASSDDPRWTVNGYTF.

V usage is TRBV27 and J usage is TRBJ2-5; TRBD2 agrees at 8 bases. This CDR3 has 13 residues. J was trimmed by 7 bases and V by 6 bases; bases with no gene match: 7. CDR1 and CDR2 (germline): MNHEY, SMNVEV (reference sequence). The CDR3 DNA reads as TGTGCCAGCAGCCAAATCGGGGGGGGGACCCAGTACTTC. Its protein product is CASSQIGGGTQYF.

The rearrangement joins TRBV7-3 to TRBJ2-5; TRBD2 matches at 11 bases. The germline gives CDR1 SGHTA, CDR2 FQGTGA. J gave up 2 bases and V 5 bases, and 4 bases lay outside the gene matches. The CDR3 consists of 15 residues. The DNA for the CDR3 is TGTGCCAGCAGCCCTAGCGGGGGGAGACAAGAGACCCAGTACTTC. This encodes CASSPSGGRQETQYF.